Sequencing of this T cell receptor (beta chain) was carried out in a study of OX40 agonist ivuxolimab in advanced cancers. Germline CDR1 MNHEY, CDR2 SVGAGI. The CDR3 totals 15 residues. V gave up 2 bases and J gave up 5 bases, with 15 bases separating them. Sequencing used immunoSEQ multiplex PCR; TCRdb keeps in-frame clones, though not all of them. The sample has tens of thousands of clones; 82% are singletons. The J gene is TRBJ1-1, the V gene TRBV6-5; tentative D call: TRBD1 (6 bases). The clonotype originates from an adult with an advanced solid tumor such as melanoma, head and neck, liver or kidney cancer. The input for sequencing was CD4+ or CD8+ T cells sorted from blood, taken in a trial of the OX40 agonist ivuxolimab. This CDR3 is CASSYQNTGKTEAFF. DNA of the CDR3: TGTGCCAGCAGTTACCAGAACACAGGGAAAACTGAAGCTTTCTTT.